The clone carrying this TCR beta chain was detected ten times or more. Its cognate antigen is unknown. The CDR3 totals 16 residues. V lost 4 bases and J 2 bases, leaving 16 bases between the germline ends. Germline V gene data show CDR1 as SGHTA and CDR2 as FQGNSA. The sample originates from a study of response to subunit inactivated influenza vaccine. The study's findings and limits: Every seasonal influenza vaccination brings in few new T cells, the authors suggested.

TCRdb used MiXCR to reprocess the RT-PCR reads, holding one entry per CDR3 protein. Counted here are fewer than 800,000 distinct CDR3 sequences, less than 20% occurring once; the ten biggest clones make up approximately 10%. The receptor was derived from a middle-aged man who received an inactivated influenza vaccine. The material sequenced was PBMCs from blood, taken roughly 13 days after vaccination. The chain combines TRBV7-2 with TRBJ2-3; perhaps TRBD1 as D (5 bases). Written as DNA, the CDR3 is TGTGCCAGCAGCTCAGGACAATCCAGGACCACAGATACGCAGTATTTT. Translating gives CASSSGQSRTTDTQYF.